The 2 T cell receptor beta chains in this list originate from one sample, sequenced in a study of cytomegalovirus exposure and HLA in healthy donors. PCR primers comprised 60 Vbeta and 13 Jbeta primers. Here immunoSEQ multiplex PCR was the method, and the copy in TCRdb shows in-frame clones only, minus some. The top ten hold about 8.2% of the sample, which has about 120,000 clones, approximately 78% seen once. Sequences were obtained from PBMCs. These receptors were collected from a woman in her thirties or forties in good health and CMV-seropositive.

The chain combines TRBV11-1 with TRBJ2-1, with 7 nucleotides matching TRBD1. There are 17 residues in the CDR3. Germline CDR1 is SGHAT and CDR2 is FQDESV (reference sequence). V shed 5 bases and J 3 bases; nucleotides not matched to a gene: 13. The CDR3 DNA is TGTGCCAGCAGCCTCGGATCGACAGGGTACGTCTACAATGAGCAGTTCTTC. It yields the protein CASSLGSTGYVYNEQFF.

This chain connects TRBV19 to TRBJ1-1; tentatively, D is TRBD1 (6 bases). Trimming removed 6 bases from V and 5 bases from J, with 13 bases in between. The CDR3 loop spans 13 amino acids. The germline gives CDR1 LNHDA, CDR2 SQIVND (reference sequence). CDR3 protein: CASRIQGETEAFF. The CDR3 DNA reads TGTGCCAGTAGGATACAGGGTGAGACTGAAGCTTTCTTT. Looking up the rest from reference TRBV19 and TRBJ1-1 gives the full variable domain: DGGITQSPKYLFRKEGQNVTLSCEQNLNHDAMYWYRQDPGQGLRLIYYSQIVNDFQKGDIAEGYSVSREKKESFPLTVTSAQKNPTAFYLCASRIQGETEAFFGQGTRLTVV.